Below are 25 T cell receptor beta chains sequenced from a single sample in a study of OX40 agonist ivuxolimab in advanced cancers. Some clones are missing from TCRdb's copy, which holds only in-frame ones; the method was immunoSEQ multiplex PCR. The top ten clones hold roughly 0.79% of a sample with under 85,000 clones, roughly 86% of them seen once. This material consisted of CD4+ or CD8+ T cells sorted from blood, taken in a trial of the OX40 agonist ivuxolimab. These TCRs come from an adult with an advanced solid tumor such as melanoma, head and neck, liver or kidney cancer.

This clone has only a few counts. This chain links TRBV12-2 with TRBJ2-7; the table assigns TRBD2, which was not confirmed against the DNA. TRBV12-2 is a listed pseudogene. The CDR3 sequence is 14 residues long. For the CDR3, the DNA is TGTGAGGGGGGGAGGGCCTCCTACTCCTACGAGCAGTACTTC. Its translation is CEGGRASYSYEQYF.

V is TRBV14 and J is TRBJ2-1; D tentatively reads TRBD1 or TRBD2 (5 bases each). CDR3 size: 15 residues. V lost 6 bases, J lost 0 bases, and 12 bases lay in between. The germline CDR1 and CDR2 sequences are SGHDN and FVKESK. The CDR3: CASRERGSSYNEQFF. The CDR3 nucleotides are TGTGCCAGCAGAGAGAGGGGAAGCTCCTACAATGAGCAGTTCTTC.

The genes are TRBV5-4 and TRBJ2-7; perhaps TRBD2 as D (5 bases). This CDR3 contains 14 residues. The germline V and J ends were trimmed by 3 bases and 2 bases, with 12 bases remaining between them. Germline V gives CDR1 SGHNT, CDR2 YYREEE (reference sequence). The CDR3 region is CASSWERQTYEQYF. Written as DNA, the CDR3 is TGTGCCAGCAGCTGGGAGCGTCAGACCTACGAGCAGTACTTC.

The gene calls are TRBV11-3 and TRBJ1-5; D uncertain. CDR1 and CDR2 (germline): SGHNT, YENEEA. The CDR3 sequence is 12 residues long. Trimming stripped 3 bases from V and 1 base from J, with 1 base between. The CDR3 DNA sequence: TGTGCCAGCAGCTTCAGCAATCAGCCCCAGCATTTT. Its translation is CASSFSNQPQHF.

The chain is built from TRBV6-5 and TRBJ1-2, with D tentatively TRBD1 (5 bases). The CDR3 sequence is 14 residues long. The germline V gene encodes CDR1 MNHEY and CDR2 SVGAGI. The V and J ends lost 2 bases and 5 bases respectively, with 12 bases between them. CDR3 DNA sequence: TGTGCCAGCAGTTACGTCGCCAGGGTGTATGGCTACACCTTC. Amino acid sequence: CASSYVARVYGYTF.

The V and J genes are TRBV10-3 and TRBJ1-2, with 7 bases identical to TRBD1. The J segment lost 8 bases and the V segment lost 1 base, leaving 7 bases of the junction unmatched. The CDR3 is 14 residues long. The germline CDR1 and CDR2 sequences are ENHRY and SYGVKD. CDR3: CAISEFEGAGGYTF. The DNA of the CDR3 is TGTGCCATCAGTGAGTTTGAGGGGGCAGGAGGCTACACCTTC.

In the case of this clone: Germline is not matched at one junction end, which may reflect a read error. This chain uses TRBV11-2 with TRBJ1-1; D unclear. In germline, CDR1 is SGHAT, CDR2 FQNNGV. The CDR3 runs 14 residues. This chain's CDR3 is CASSPSVGNIEAFF. CDR3 bases: TGTGCCAGCAGCCCATCAGTGGGGAACATTGAAGCTTTCTTT.

In this sample, this clone turned up a few times. The chain employs TRBV7-3 and TRBJ2-7, with D tentatively TRBD2 (6 bases). The CDR3 has 13 residues. CDR1 and CDR2 from the germline V gene are SGHTA and FQGTGA. V lost 0 bases, J lost 9 bases, and 12 bases lay in between. The CDR3 protein is CASSLTYSAGQYF. DNA of the CDR3: TGTGCCAGCAGCTTAACGTACTCAGCGGGGCAGTACTTC.

The chain joins TRBV7-9 to TRBJ1-5; D is perhaps TRBD1 (6 bases). The CDR3 length is 16 residues. With 5 bases removed from V and 2 bases from J, the gap between germline ends came to 16 bases. Looked up from germline, CDR1 is SEHNR and CDR2 is FQNEAQ (reference sequence). CDR3 loop: CASSPEQGMGNQPQHF. CDR3 bases: TGTGCCAGCAGCCCTGAACAGGGAATGGGCAATCAGCCCCAGCATTTT.

The chain couples TRBV18 to TRBJ2-1; weak D call: TRBD1 (5 bases). V was shortened by 2 bases and J by 5 bases, with 7 bases between the two germline ends. The CDR3 contains 13 residues. The germline gives CDR1 KGHSH, CDR2 LQKENI. As DNA, the CDR3 is TGTGCCAGCTCACCAAAGACAGACAATGAGCAGTTCTTC. Translated: CASSPKTDNEQFF.

The chain uses TRBV6-6 and TRBJ2-2, with 7 bases lining up with TRBD2. The V and J ends lost 7 bases and 4 bases, in that order; junction bases with no gene match: 12. This CDR3 is 16 amino acids long. Germline CDR1 reads MNHNY; CDR2 reads SVGAGI (reference sequence). The CDR3 sequence is CASTPGVAGATGELFF. For the CDR3, the DNA is TGTGCCAGCACCCCCGGGGTGGCGGGAGCCACCGGGGAGCTGTTTTTT.

The chain combines TRBV6-1 with TRBJ1-3; no firm D call. CDR1 and CDR2 (germline): MNHNS, SASEGT. V was pared by 8 bases and J by 1 base, with 12 bases between. The CDR3 is made up of 14 amino acids. CDR3 residues: CASSFTLSGNTIYF. In DNA form, the CDR3 reads TGTGCCAGCTCTTTTACTCTATCTGGAAACACCATATATTTT.

This clone came up a few times. The chain uses TRBV11-2 and TRBJ2-7; possibly TRBD2 for D (6 bases). Germline V lookup: CDR1 SGHAT, CDR2 FQNNGV. The CDR3 has 14 residues. V was pared by 5 bases and J by 1 base, with 12 bases between. This CDR3 is CASSQRAGSYEQYF. The CDR3 DNA sequence: TGTGCCAGCAGCCAGCGGGCAGGGTCCTACGAGCAGTACTTC.

The chain links TRBV7-3 to TRBJ2-2, with 7 bases matching TRBD1. V lost 5 bases, J lost 5 bases, and 14 bases stayed unmatched. This CDR3 has 17 amino acids. Germline CDR1 is SGHTA and CDR2 is FQGTGA. CDR3 bases: TGTGCCAGCAGCCCCACCCGGGACAGAAGTAGGACCGGGGAGCTGTTTTTT. Protein product: CASSPTRDRSRTGELFF.

This chain joins TRBV6-1 and TRBJ1-1, with unresolved D. The germline V and J ends were trimmed by 2 bases and 6 bases, with 16 bases remaining between them. Germline V gene lookup returns CDR1 MNHNS and CDR2 SASEGT. The CDR3 is 15 residues long. The CDR3: CASSEPGGLASEAFF. In DNA form, the CDR3 reads TGTGCCAGCAGTGAACCAGGTGGGCTGGCTTCTGAAGCTTTCTTT.

The rearrangement links TRBV10-1 to TRBJ2-3, with 15 nucleotides matching TRBD2. The germline V gene encodes CDR1 WNHNN and CDR2 SYGVQD (reference sequence). Unmatched junction bases numbered 13, after V lost 5 bases and J lost 1 base. This CDR3 region has 20 residues. CDR3 nucleotides: TGCGCCAGCAGTCGTGGGACTAGCGGGGGGCCTGGTTCCCGCACAGATACGCAGTATTTT. This sequence encodes CASSRGTSGGPGSRTDTQYF.

V usage is TRBV7-2 and J usage is TRBJ2-1; 9 nucleotides align to TRBD2. With 1 base clipped from V and 14 bases from J, the junction kept 12 bases outside the gene matches. The CDR3 extends over 15 amino acids. Germline assignment: CDR1 SGHTA and CDR2 FQGNSA. CDR3 DNA: TGTGCCAGCAGCTTAGGGGGTAGCGGGGGTTCCGATAAGTTCTTC. Translating it yields CASSLGGSGGSDKFF.

This clone has more than one count but fewer than ten. V is TRBV6-9 and J is TRBJ1-2; D is undetermined. CDR3 length: 23 amino acids. The germline CDR1 and CDR2 sequences are MNHGY and SVAAGI. Trimming took off 4 bases at V and 6 bases at J, with 42 bases between the two ends. This CDR3 is CASSSTSQRAPSALLLMEDGYTF. The CDR3 nucleotides are TGTGCCAGCAGTTCCACTTCCCAGAGGGCCCCTTCGGCCCTTCTCTTGATGGAAGATGGCTACACCTTC.

This clone occurred once. CDR3 nucleotides: TGTGCCAGCAGAGGAACAGGGAAAAACTATGGCTACACCTTC. Its protein product is CASRGTGKNYGYTF. V usage is TRBV6-6 and J usage is TRBJ1-2, with D maybe TRBD1 (6 bases). Trimming took 6 bases from V and 2 from J, leaving 13 bases between them. The CDR3 extends over 14 amino acids. The germline CDR1 and CDR2 sequences are MNHNY and SVGAGI (reference sequence).

V and J are TRBV30 and TRBJ1-1; possible D gene TRBD1, 5 bases. Germline loops: CDR1 GTSNPN, CDR2 SVGIG (reference sequence). The ends were cut back, 2 bases at V and 12 bases at J, with 19 bases in the middle. The CDR3 consists of 13 residues. CDR3 in amino acids: CAWSSSGTRRTFF. DNA for the CDR3: TGTGCCTGGAGTAGCTCAGGGACGAGGAGGACTTTCTTT. The variable domain in full, completed from reference TRBV30 and TRBJ1-1, reads SQTIHQWPATLVQPVGSPLSLECTVEGTSNPNLYWYRQAAGRGLQLLFYSVGIGQISSEVPQNLSASRPQDRQFILSSKKLLLSDSGFYLCAWSSSGTRRTFFGQGTRLTVV.

The chain is built from TRBV20-1 and TRBJ1-1, with D hard to call. The CDR3 extends over 11 amino acids. Germline V gene lookup returns CDR1 DFQATT and CDR2 SNEGSKA (reference sequence). The V end lost 4 bases, the J end lost 1 base, and 4 bases lay between the germline ends. The CDR3 coding sequence is TGCAGTGCTAAAGGGAACACTGAAGCTTTCTTT. This gives the protein CSAKGNTEAFF.

V usage is TRBV6-5 and J usage is TRBJ1-2; D remains unclear. Germline CDR1 reads MNHEY; CDR2 reads SVGAGI. This CDR3 comprises 14 residues. Trimming left V 2 bases short and J 2 bases short, with 9 bases between. The CDR3 bases are TGTGCCAGCAGTTACCCTCAAGGCAACTATGGCTACACCTTC. Its translation: CASSYPQGNYGYTF.

This rearrangement joins TRBV6-1 to TRBJ2-5; TRBD2 might be the D (6 bases). This CDR3 has 15 amino acids. Germline CDR1 MNHNS, CDR2 SASEGT. V was cut by 1 base and J by 5 bases, with 14 bases left in between. The CDR3 DNA reads as TGTGCCAGCAGTGAAGAGTTGCGGGGTGGGGAGACCCAGTACTTC. Its protein is CASSEELRGGETQYF.

The chain has TRBV1 and TRBJ2-3; the table's TRBD1 call for D was not verified on the DNA. TRBV1 has pseudogene status. There are 19 residues in the CDR3. The CDR3 loop reads CTSSPRGLTGTGFLDTQYF. The CDR3 DNA follows: TGCACCAGCAGCCCCCGAGGTCTAACCGGGACAGGGTTTTTAGATACGCAGTATTTT.

The chain combines TRBV28 with TRBJ1-2; 9 positions agree with TRBD1. Germline V gene sequence: CDR1 MDHEN, CDR2 SYDVKM. The CDR3 sequence is 15 residues long. V shed 7 bases and J 4 bases; nucleotides not matched to a gene: 10. The CDR3 DNA reads as TGTGCCAGCATCACCCTGGGACAGGGAGGCTATGGCTACACCTTC. Translation gives CASITLGQGGYGYTF.